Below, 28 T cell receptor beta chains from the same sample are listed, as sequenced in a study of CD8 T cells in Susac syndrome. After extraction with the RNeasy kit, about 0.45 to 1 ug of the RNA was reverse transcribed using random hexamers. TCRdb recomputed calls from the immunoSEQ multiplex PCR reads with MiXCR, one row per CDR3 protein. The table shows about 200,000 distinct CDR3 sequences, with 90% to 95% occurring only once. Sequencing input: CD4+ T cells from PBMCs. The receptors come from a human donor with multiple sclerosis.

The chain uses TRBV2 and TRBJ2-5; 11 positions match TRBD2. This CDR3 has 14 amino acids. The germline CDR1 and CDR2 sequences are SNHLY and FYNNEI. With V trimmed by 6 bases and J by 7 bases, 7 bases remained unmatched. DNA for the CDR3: TGTGCCAGCAGCGCGACTAGCGGGATACGGACCCAGTACTTC. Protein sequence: CASSATSGIRTQYF.

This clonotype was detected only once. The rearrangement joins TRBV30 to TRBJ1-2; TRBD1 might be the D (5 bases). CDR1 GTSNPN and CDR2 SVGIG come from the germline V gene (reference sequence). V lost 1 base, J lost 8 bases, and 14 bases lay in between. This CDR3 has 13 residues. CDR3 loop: CAWSGGDFRGYTF. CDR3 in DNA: TGTGCCTGGAGTGGAGGGGACTTTCGCGGCTACACCTTC.

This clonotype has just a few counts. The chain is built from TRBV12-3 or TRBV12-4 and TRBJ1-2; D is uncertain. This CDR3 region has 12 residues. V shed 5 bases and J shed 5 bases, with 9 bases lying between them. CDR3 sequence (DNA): TGTGCCAGCAGTCTTGTAGGGTATGGCTACACCTTC. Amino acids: CASSLVGYGYTF.

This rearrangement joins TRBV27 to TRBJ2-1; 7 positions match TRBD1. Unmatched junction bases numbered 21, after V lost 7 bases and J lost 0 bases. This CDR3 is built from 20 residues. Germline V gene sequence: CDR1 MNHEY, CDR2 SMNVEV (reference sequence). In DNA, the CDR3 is TGTGCCAGCAATCTTGACCACCTGGGACAGCCCAGTAGCTCCTACAATGAGCAGTTCTTC. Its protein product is CASNLDHLGQPSSSYNEQFF.

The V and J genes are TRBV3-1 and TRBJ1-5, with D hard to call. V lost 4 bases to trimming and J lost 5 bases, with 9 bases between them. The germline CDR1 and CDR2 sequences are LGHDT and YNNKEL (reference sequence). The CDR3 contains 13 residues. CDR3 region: CASSLRTHQPQHF. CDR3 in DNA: TGTGCCAGCAGCCTTCGAACTCATCAGCCCCAGCATTTT. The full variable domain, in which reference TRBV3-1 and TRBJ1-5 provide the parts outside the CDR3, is DTAVSQTPKYLVTQMGNDKSIKCEQNLGHDTMYWYKQDSKKFLKIMFSYNNKELIINETVPNRFSPKSPDKAHLNLHINSLELGDSAVYFCASSLRTHQPQHFGDGTRLSIL.

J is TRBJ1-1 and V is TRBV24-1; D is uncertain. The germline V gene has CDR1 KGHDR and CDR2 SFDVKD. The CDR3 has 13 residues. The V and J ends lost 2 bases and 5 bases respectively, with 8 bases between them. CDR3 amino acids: CATSDSWGTEAFF. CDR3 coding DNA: TGTGCCACCAGTGATTCCTGGGGAACTGAAGCTTTCTTT.

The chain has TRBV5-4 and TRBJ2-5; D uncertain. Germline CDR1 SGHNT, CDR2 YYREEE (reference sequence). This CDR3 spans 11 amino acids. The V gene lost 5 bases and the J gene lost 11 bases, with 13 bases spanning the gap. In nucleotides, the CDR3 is TGTGCCAGCAGTACGGCCATCCGGCAGTACTTC. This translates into CASSTAIRQYF. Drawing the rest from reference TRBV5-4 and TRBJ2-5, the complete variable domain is ETGVTQSPTHLIKTRGQQVTLRCSSQSGHNTVSWYQQALGQGPQFIFQYYREEENGRGNFPPRFSGLQFPNYSSELNVNALELDDSALYLCASSTAIRQYFGPGTRLLVL.

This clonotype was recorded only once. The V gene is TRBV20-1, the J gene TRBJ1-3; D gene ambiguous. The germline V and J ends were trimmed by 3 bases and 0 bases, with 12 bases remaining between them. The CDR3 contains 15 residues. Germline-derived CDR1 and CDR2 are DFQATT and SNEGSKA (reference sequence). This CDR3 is CSARTPVSSGNTIYF. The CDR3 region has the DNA TGCAGTGCTAGGACTCCAGTCTCCTCTGGAAACACCATATATTTT.

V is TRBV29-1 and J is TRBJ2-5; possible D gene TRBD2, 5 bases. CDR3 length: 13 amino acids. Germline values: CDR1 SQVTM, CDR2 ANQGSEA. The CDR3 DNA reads TGCGCAGTCAAGGGTTCGGGGCAAGAGACCCAGTACTTC. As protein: CAVKGSGQETQYF.

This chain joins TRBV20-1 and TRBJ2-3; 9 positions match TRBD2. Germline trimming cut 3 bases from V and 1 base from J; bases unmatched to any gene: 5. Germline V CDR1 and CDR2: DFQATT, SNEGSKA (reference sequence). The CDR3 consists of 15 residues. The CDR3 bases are TGCAGTGCTAGTGTTAGGACTAGCGGCACAGATACGCAGTATTTT. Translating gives CSASVRTSGTDTQYF.

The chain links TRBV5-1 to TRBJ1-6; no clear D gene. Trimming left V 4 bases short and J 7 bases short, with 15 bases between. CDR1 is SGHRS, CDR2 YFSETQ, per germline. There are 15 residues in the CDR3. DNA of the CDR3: TGCGCCAGCAGCCCTGACATACTTGGCAATTCACCCCTCCACTTT. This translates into CASSPDILGNSPLHF.

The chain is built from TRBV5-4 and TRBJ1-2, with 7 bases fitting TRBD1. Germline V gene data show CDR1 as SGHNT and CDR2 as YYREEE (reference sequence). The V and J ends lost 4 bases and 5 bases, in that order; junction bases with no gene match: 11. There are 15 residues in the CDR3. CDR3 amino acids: CASSRLGRGGYGYTF. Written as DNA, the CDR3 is TGTGCCAGCAGCCGTCTGGGCAGGGGGGGATATGGCTACACCTTC.

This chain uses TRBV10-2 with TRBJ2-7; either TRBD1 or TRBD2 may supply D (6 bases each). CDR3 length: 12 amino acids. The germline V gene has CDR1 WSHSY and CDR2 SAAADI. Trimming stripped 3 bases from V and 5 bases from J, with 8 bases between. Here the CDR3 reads CASSEGGHEQYF. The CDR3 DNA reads TGCGCCAGCAGTGAAGGGGGGCACGAGCAGTACTTC.

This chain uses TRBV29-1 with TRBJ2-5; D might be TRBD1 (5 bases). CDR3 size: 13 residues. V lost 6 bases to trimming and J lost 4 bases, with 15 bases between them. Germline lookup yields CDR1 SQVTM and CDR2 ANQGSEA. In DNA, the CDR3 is TGCAGCGTGCTCAGGGAACTCGGAGAGACCCAGTACTTC. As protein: CSVLRELGETQYF.

The CDR3 DNA follows: TGTGCCAGCAGCCAGGGGACGGGTAATCAGCCCCAGCATTTT. Protein sequence: CASSQGTGNQPQHF. The J gene is TRBJ1-5, the V gene TRBV3-1; perhaps TRBD1 as D (5 bases). CDR1 is LGHDT, CDR2 YNNKEL, per germline (reference sequence). Trimming shortened V by 3 bases and J by 4 bases, and 10 bases separated the two germline ends. This CDR3 region has 14 residues.

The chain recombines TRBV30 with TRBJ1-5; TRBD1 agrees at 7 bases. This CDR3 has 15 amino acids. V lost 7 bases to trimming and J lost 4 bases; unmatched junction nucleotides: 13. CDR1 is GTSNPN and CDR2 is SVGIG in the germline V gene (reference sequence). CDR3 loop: CAYSTGTSQNQPQHF. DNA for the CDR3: TGTGCCTACTCGACAGGGACGTCGCAAAATCAGCCCCAGCATTTT.

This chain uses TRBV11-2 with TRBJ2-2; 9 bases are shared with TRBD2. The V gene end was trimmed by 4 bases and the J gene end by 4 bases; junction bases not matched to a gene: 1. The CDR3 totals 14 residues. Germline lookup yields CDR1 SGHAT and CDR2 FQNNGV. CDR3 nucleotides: TGTGCCAGCAGCTGGGGACTAGCCACCGGGGAGCTGTTTTTT. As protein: CASSWGLATGELFF.

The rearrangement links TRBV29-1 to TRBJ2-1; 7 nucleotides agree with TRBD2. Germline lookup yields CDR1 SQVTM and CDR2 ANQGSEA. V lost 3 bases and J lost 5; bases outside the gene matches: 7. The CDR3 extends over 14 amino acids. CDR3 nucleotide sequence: TGCAGCGTTGATAGGTCTAGCGGACACAATGAGCAGTTCTTC. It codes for CSVDRSSGHNEQFF.

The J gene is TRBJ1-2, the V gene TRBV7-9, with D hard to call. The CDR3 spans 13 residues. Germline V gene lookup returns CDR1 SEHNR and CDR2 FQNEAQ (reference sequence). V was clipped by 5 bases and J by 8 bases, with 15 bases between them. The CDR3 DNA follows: TGTGCCAGCAGCCCGCTTGACTCGTACGGCTACACCTTC. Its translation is CASSPLDSYGYTF. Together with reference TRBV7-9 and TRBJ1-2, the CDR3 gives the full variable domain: DTGVSQNPRHKITKRGQNVTFRCDPISEHNRLYWYRQTLGQGPEFLTYFQNEAQLEKSRLLSDRFSAERPKGSFSTLEIQRTEQGDSAMYLCASSPLDSYGYTFGSGTRLTVV.

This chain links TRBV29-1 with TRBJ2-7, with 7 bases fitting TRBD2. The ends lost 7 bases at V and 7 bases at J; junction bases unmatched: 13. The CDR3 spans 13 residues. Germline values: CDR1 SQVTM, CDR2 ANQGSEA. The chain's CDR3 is CSAEVREDGEQYF. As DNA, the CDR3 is TGCAGCGCTGAGGTACGGGAGGACGGAGAGCAGTACTTC.

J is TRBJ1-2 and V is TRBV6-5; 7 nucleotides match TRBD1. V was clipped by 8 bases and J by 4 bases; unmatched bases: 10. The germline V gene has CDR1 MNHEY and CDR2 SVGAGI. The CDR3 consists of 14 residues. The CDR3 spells CASGGTAAFYGYTF. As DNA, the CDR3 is TGTGCCAGCGGAGGGACAGCCGCCTTCTATGGCTACACCTTC.

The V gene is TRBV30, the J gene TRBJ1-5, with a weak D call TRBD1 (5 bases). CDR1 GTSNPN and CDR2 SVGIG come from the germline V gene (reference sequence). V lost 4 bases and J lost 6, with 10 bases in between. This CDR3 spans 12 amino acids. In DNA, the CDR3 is TGTGCCTGGACAGGGCCAGGTCAGCCCCAGCATTTT. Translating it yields CAWTGPGQPQHF. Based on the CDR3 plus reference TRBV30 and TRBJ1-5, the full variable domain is SQTIHQWPATLVQPVGSPLSLECTVEGTSNPNLYWYRQAAGRGLQLLFYSVGIGQISSEVPQNLSASRPQDRQFILSSKKLLLSDSGFYLCAWTGPGQPQHFGDGTRLSIL.

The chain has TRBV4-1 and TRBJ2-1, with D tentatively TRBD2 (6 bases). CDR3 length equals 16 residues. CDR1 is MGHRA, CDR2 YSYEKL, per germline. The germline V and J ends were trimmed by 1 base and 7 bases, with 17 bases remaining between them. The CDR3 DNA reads TGCGCCAGCAGCCAAGTTGGGCGGGAACTGGTTAATGAGCAGTTCTTC. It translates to CASSQVGRELVNEQFF.

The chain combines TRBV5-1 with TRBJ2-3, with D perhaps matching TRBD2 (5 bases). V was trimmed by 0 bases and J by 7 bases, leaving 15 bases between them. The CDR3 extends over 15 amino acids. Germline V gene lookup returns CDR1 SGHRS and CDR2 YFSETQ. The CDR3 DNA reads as TGCGCCAGCAGCTTGGGCCCAGAGGGTGTAAATACGCAGTATTTT. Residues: CASSLGPEGVNTQYF.

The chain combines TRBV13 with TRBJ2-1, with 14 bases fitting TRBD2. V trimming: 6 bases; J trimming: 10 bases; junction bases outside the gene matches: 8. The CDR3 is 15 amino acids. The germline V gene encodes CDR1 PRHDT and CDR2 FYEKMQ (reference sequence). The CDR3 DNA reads TGTGCCAGCAGGCCGGGACTAGCGGGGGCCCGCGAGCAGTTCTTC. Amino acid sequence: CASRPGLAGAREQFF.

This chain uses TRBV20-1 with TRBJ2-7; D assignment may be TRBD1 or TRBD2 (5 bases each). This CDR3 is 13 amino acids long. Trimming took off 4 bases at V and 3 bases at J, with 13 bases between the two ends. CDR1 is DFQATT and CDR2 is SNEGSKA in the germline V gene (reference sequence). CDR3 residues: CSAIRGAYYEQYF. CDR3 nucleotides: TGCAGTGCTATCCGAGGGGCCTACTACGAGCAGTACTTC.

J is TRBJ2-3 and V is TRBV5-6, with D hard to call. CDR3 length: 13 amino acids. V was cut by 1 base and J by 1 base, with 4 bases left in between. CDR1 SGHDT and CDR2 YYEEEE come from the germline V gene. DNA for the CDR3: TGTGCCAGCAGCTTGAAGGGCACAGATACGCAGTATTTT. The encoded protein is CASSLKGTDTQYF.

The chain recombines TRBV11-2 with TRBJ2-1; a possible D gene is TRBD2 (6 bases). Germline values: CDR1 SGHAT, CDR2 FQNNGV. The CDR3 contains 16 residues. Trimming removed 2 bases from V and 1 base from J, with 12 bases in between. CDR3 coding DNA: TGTGCCAGCAGCTTACTACGGGGGAGATCCTACAATGAGCAGTTCTTC. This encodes CASSLLRGRSYNEQFF.